This entry concerns a single T cell receptor beta chain. This sample was taken from a study of T cell changes during pregnancy in multiple sclerosis. Germline lookup yields CDR1 MNHEY and CDR2 SMNVEV (reference sequence). Trimming pared 2 bases from V and 0 bases from J, leaving 8 bases between. The length of the CDR3 is 15 residues. Sequencing was performed with immunoSEQ multiplex PCR; in TCRdb, only in-frame clones are kept and a portion is missing. The sample shows about 49,000 clones, under 95% of them seen only once. This sequence was found in a female donor with multiple sclerosis, enrolled in a pregnancy study. This sample comprised CD8+ T cells from peripheral blood mononuclear cells, obtained before pregnancy. This rearrangement joins TRBV27 to TRBJ2-1, with D possibly TRBD2 on 5 matching bases. The chain's CDR3 is CASSLRGSSYNEQFF. CDR3 in DNA: TGTGCCAGCAGTTTACGAGGGAGCTCCTACAATGAGCAGTTCTTC.